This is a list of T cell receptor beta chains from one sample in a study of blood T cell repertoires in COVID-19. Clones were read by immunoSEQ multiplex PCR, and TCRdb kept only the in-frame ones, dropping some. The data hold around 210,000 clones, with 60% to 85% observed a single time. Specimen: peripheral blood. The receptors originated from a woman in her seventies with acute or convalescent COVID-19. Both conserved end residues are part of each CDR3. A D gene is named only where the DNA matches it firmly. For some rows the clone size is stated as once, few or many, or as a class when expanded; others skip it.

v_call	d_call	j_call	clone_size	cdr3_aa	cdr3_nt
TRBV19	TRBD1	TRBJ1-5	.	CASSSDRVGNQPQHF	TGTGCCAGTAGTAGCGACAGGGTAGGTAATCAGCCCCAGCATTTT
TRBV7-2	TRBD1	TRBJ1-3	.	CASSLAGTDTGNTIYF	TGTGCCAGCAGCTTAGCCGGGACAGACACTGGAAACACCATATATTTT
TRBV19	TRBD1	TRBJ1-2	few	CASREDRVRGYTF	TGTGCCAGTAGAGAAGACAGGGTTCGCGGCTACACCTTC
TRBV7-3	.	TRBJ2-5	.	CASSLSRGSGETQYF	TGTGCCAGCAGTCTCTCGAGAGGGAGTGGGGAGACCCAGTACTTC
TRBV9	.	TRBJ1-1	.	CASSVAQGLNTEAFF	TGTGCCAGCAGCGTAGCCCAGGGTTTGAACACTGAAGCTTTCTTT
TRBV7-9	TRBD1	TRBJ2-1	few	CASSPTSGTGGHEQFF	TGTGCCAGCAGCCCCACCTCCGGGACAGGGGGCCATGAGCAGTTCTTC
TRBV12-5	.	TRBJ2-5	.	CASGLGSQETQYF	TGTGCTAGTGGTTTGGGCAGCCAAGAGACCCAGTACTTC
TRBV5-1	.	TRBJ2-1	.	CASSPLATYNEQFF	TGCGCCAGCAGCCCCCTAGCGACCTACAATGAGCAGTTCTTC
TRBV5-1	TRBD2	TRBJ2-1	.	CASSTLPLAGGYNEQFF	TGCGCCAGCAGCACACTACCGCTAGCGGGAGGTTACAATGAGCAGTTCTTC
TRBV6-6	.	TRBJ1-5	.	CASSPRSQINSNQPQHF	TGTGCCAGCAGTCCCCGCTCACAGATAAATAGCAATCAGCCCCAGCATTTT
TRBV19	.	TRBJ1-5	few	CASSIDRSQPQHF	TGTGCCAGTAGTATAGATCGGAGTCAGCCCCAGCATTTT
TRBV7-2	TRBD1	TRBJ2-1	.	CASSSPLGQGKGNEQFF	TGTGCCAGCAGCTCTCCACTGGGACAGGGAAAAGGTAATGAGCAGTTCTTC
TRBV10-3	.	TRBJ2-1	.	CATGLLEDEQFF	TGTGCCACGGGACTCCTCGAAGATGAGCAGTTCTTC
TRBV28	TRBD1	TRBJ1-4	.	CASSLRGLGEKLFF	TGTGCCAGCAGTCTCAGGGGGCTCGGGGAAAAACTGTTTTTT
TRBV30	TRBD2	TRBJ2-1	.	CAWSALGEGREQFF	TGTGCCTGGAGTGCTTTGGGGGAGGGCCGTGAGCAGTTCTTC
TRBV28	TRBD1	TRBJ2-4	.	CASSTQARDRNIQYF	TGTGCCAGCAGTACCCAAGCCCGGGACAGGAACATTCAGTACTTC
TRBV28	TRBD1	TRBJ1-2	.	CASSLLPGQGYGYTF	TGTGCCAGCAGTTTACTTCCGGGACAGGGCTATGGCTACACCTTC
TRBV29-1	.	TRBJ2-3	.	CSVTDGGRTDTQYF	TGCAGCGTTACAGACGGCGGGCGTACAGATACGCAGTATTTT
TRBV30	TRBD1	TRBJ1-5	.	CAWSGDRVNQPQHF	TGTGCCTGGAGTGGAGACAGGGTAAATCAGCCCCAGCATTTT
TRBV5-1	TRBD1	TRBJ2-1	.	CASSLGDSSYNEQFF	TGCGCCAGCAGCTTAGGGGACAGCTCCTACAATGAGCAGTTCTTC
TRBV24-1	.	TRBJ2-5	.	CATSDSTEEETQYF	TGTGCCACCAGTGATTCTACAGAAGAAGAGACCCAGTACTTC
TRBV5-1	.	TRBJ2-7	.	CASSSGTGDWEQYF	TGCGCCAGCAGCTCCGGGACGGGGGACTGGGAGCAGTACTTC
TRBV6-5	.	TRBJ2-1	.	CASRSSRDEQFF	TGTGCCAGCAGATCTTCGCGGGATGAGCAGTTCTTC